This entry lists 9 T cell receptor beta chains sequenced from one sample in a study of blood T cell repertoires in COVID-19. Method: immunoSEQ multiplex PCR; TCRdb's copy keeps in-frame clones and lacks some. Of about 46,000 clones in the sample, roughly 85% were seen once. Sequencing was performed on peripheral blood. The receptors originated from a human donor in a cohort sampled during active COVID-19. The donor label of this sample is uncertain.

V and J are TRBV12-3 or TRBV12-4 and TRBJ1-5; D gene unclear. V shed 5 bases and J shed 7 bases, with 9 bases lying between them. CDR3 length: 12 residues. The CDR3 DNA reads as TGTGCCAGCAGTAGAGGGAAACAGCCCCAGCATTTT. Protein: CASSRGKQPQHF.

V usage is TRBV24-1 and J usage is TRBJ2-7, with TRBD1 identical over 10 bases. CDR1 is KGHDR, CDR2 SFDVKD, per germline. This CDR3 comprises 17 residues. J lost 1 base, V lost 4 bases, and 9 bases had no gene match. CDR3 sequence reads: CATSDSTRDRGSYEQYF. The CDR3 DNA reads TGTGCCACCAGTGACTCAACCCGGGACAGGGGTTCCTACGAGCAGTACTTC.

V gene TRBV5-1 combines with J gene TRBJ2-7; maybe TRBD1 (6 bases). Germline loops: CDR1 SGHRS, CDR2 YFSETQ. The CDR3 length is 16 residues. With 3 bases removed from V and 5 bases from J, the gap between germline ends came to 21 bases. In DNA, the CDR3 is TGCGCCAGCAGCTCGGGGAACCACGGGACAACTGACGAGCAGTACTTC. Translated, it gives CASSSGNHGTTDEQYF.

The CDR3 DNA follows: TGCGCCAGCAGCTTACAGGGCACTGACACCGGGGAGCTGTTTTTT. Amino acid sequence: CASSLQGTDTGELFF. The V gene is TRBV5-1, the J gene TRBJ2-2; a possible D gene is TRBD1 (6 bases). The V gene lost 2 bases and the J gene lost 3 bases, with 11 bases spanning the gap. Germline CDR1 is SGHRS and CDR2 is YFSETQ. The CDR3 is 15 amino acids.

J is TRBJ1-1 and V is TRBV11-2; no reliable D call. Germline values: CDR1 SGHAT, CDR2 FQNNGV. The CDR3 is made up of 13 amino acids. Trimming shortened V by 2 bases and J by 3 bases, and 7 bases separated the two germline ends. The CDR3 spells CASSLWAYTEAFF. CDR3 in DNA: TGTGCCAGCAGCTTATGGGCGTACACTGAAGCTTTCTTT. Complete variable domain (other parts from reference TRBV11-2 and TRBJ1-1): EAGVAQSPRYKIIEKRQSVAFWCNPISGHATLYWYQQILGQGPKLLIQFQNNGVVDDSQLPKDRFSAERLKGVDSTLKIQPAKLEDSAVYLCASSLWAYTEAFFGQGTRLTVV.

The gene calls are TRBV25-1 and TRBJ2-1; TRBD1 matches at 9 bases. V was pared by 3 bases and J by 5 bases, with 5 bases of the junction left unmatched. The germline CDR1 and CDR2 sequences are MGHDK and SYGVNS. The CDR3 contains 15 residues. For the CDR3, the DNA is TGTGCCAGCAGTGATCCCGGACAGGGGAACAATGAGCAGTTCTTC. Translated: CASSDPGQGNNEQFF.

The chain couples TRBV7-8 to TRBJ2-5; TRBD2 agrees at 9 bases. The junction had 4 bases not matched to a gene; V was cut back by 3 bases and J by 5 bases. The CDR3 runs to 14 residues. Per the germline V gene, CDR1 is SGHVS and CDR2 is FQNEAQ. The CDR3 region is CASSLRGGEETQYF. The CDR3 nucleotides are TGTGCCAGCAGCTTGCGGGGGGGCGAGGAGACCCAGTACTTC.

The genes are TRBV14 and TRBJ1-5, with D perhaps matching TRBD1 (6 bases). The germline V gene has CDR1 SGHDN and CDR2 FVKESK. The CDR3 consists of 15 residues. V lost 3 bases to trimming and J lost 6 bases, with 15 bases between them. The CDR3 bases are TGTGCCAGCAGCCACCACAGGGTTTTGAGTCAGCCCCAGCATTTT. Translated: CASSHHRVLSQPQHF.

CDR3 DNA: TGCAGTGCTAGAGTTCACAACGGGGAGTTCTTC. Protein: CSARVHNGEFF. The chain has TRBV20-1 and TRBJ2-1, with D maybe TRBD2 (5 bases). V lost 1 base, J lost 14 bases, and 12 bases lay in between. In germline, CDR1 is DFQATT, CDR2 SNEGSKA (reference sequence). The CDR3 runs 11 residues.